The 17 T cell receptor beta chains presented below share a single source sample, sequenced in a study of CD8 T cells in ankylosing spondylitis. TCRdb processed the 5' RACE reads anew with MiXCR; each CDR3 protein has one entry. There are 120,000 to 150,000 distinct CDR3 sequences in the sample; 7% to 10% occur only once, and approximately 7% lies in the top ten. Material: synovial fluid, either unsorted or a sorted T cell fraction (not recorded which). These receptors were obtained from a male donor with ankylosing spondylitis.

This clonotype was detected only a few times. The chain couples TRBV28 to TRBJ2-1, with 8 nucleotides matching TRBD2. CDR3 length: 16 amino acids. CDR1 MDHEN and CDR2 SYDVKM come from the germline V gene. V shed 5 bases and J 4 bases; nucleotides not matched to a gene: 10. CDR3 bases: TGTGCCAGCAGTCGGGGGGGGGCAAACTCTTACAATGAGCAGTTCTTC. Amino acid sequence: CASSRGGANSYNEQFF.

In this sample, this clonotype turned up many times. J is TRBJ2-2 and V is TRBV20-1, with a weak D call TRBD2 (7 bases). The CDR3 runs to 15 residues. Germline V gene data show CDR1 as DFQATT and CDR2 as SNEGSKA (reference sequence). Deletions cut 6 bases from V and 5 bases from J, with 19 bases between. The CDR3 sequence: CSAPSRGARTGELFF. CDR3 coding DNA: TGCAGTGCCCCGAGTCGGGGGGCGAGAACCGGGGAGCTGTTTTTT.

This clonotype appeared a few times. The rearrangement uses TRBV3-1 and TRBJ1-5; the match to TRBD1 covers 11 bases. Germline V CDR1 and CDR2: LGHDT, YNNKEL (reference sequence). V dropped 5 bases and J dropped 5; count of bases not matched to a gene: 5. The CDR3 runs to 15 residues. CDR3 sequence: CASSGGTGGDQPQHF. As DNA, the CDR3 is TGTGCCAGCAGCGGAGGGACAGGGGGTGATCAGCCCCAGCATTTT.

V and J are TRBV7-2 and TRBJ2-7; TRBD2 might be the D (6 bases). CDR1 is SGHTA and CDR2 is FQGNSA in the germline V gene. The CDR3 runs to 15 residues. The V end lost 5 bases, the J end lost 3 bases, and 17 bases lay between the germline ends. This chain's CDR3 is CASSLRGSGVYEQYF. Written as DNA, the CDR3 is TGTGCCAGCAGCCTTCGTGGTAGCGGAGTCTACGAGCAGTACTTC. Looking up the rest from reference TRBV7-2 and TRBJ2-7 gives the full variable domain: GAGVSQSPSNKVTEKGKDVELRCDPISGHTALYWYRQSLGQGLEFLIYFQGNSAPDKSGLPSDRFSAERTGGSVSTLTIQRTQQEDSAVYLCASSLRGSGVYEQYFGPGTRLTVT.

This clonotype was seen more than once but under ten times. The rearrangement joins TRBV7-2 to TRBJ1-6, with D possibly TRBD1 on 6 matching bases. There are 15 residues in the CDR3. CDR1 SGHTA and CDR2 FQGNSA come from the germline V gene. Trimming cost V 1 base and J 7 bases, with 11 bases left between them. As DNA, the CDR3 is TGTGCCAGCAGCTTAGAAGGGACACTAAATTCACCCCTCCACTTT. It encodes CASSLEGTLNSPLHF.

This chain joins TRBV28 and TRBJ1-3, with no clear D. CDR3 length: 12 residues. V gave up 4 bases and J gave up 8 bases, with 9 bases separating them. The germline V gene encodes CDR1 MDHEN and CDR2 SYDVKM. CDR3 bases: TGTGCCAGCAGTTCTCAGGTCCACACCATATATTTT. Translating gives CASSSQVHTIYF.

This clonotype has ten or more counts. The chain is built from TRBV4-1 and TRBJ2-6; possible D gene TRBD1, 6 bases. CDR3 size: 18 residues. Between the trimmed V and J ends, which lost 1 base and 0 bases, there was a span of 13 bases. Looked up from germline, CDR1 is MGHRA and CDR2 is YSYEKL. The CDR3 DNA reads as TGCGCCAGCAGCCAAGCTCCGGGACATCGCTCTGGGGCCAACGTCCTGACTTTC. It translates to CASSQAPGHRSGANVLTF.

In this sample, this clonotype turned up many times. This chain connects TRBV20-1 to TRBJ1-2; D remains ambiguous. Germline CDR1 DFQATT, CDR2 SNEGSKA (reference sequence). This CDR3 spans 10 amino acids. Trimming shortened V by 3 bases and J by 8 bases, and 7 bases separated the two germline ends. The CDR3 loop is CSASGLGYTF. CDR3 nucleotide sequence: TGCAGTGCTAGTGGCCTCGGCTACACCTTC.

The gene calls are TRBV5-4 and TRBJ2-2, with 7 bases identical to TRBD1. Trimming took 2 bases from V and 5 from J; bases not matched to a gene: 6. CDR3 length equals 15 residues. Looked up from germline, CDR1 is SGHNT and CDR2 is YYREEE (reference sequence). The CDR3 DNA reads as TGTGCCAGCAGCTTACCGGGACAGAGGACCGGGGAGCTGTTTTTT. It is translated as CASSLPGQRTGELFF.

This clonotype was detected ten times or more. This chain connects TRBV4-2 to TRBJ2-5; no definite D call. Deletions cut 1 base from V and 2 bases from J, with 8 bases between. The length of the CDR3 is 14 residues. From germline, CDR1 is LGHNA and CDR2 YNFKEQ. CDR3 region: CASSQGPGQETQYF. The CDR3 coding sequence is TGTGCCAGCAGCCAAGGGCCAGGACAAGAGACCCAGTACTTC.

In this sample, this clonotype turned up a few times. The CDR3 region has the DNA TGTGCCAGCAGCTTAGTAGCGGGGACCCCAGATACGCAGTATTTT. Translating gives CASSLVAGTPDTQYF. V is TRBV5-4 and J is TRBJ2-3; 8 positions agree with TRBD2. Germline CDR1 and CDR2: SGHNT and YYREEE (reference sequence). The ends lost 2 bases at V and 4 bases at J; junction bases unmatched: 6. This CDR3 has 15 residues.

In this sample, this clonotype turned up many times. The gene calls are TRBV7-8 and TRBJ1-1; no clear D gene. This CDR3 comprises 13 residues. Germline V lookup: CDR1 SGHVS, CDR2 FQNEAQ. Deletions cut 2 bases from V and 6 bases from J, with 10 bases between. The CDR3 protein is CASSLTQEPEAFF. The DNA of the CDR3 is TGTGCCAGCAGCTTAACCCAGGAACCTGAAGCTTTCTTT. The full variable domain, rest sourced from reference TRBV7-8 and TRBJ1-1, is GAGVSQSPRYKVAKRGQDVALRCDPISGHVSLFWYQQALGQGPEFLTYFQNEAQLDKSGLPSDRFFAERPEGSVSTLKIQRTQQEDSAVYLCASSLTQEPEAFFGQGTRLTVV.

This clonotype was counted only a few times. This chain uses TRBV7-9 with TRBJ2-3; D may be TRBD2 (6 bases). V was cut by 3 bases and J by 1 base, with 11 bases left in between. The CDR3 contains 15 residues. The V gene's germline CDR1 is SEHNR and CDR2 FQNEAQ (reference sequence). The CDR3 DNA reads TGTGCCAGCAGCTTCCCCGGGGGAGGCACAGATACGCAGTATTTT. It codes for CASSFPGGGTDTQYF.

This clonotype qualifies as medium-sized. J is TRBJ2-1 and V is TRBV5-1; 7 bases match TRBD2. This CDR3 is built from 15 residues. CDR1 is SGHRS, CDR2 YFSETQ, per germline. Losses at the gene ends were 6 bases for V and 0 bases for J; bases not matched to a gene: 6. This CDR3 is CASNLAESSYNEQFF. CDR3 bases: TGCGCCAGCAATCTAGCGGAGAGCTCCTACAATGAGCAGTTCTTC.

This clonotype was seen at least ten times. The chain combines TRBV29-1 with TRBJ2-3; possible D gene TRBD2, 5 bases. Germline V lookup: CDR1 SQVTM, CDR2 ANQGSEA. Trimming removed 7 bases at V and 4 bases at J, with 12 bases between. This CDR3 comprises 12 residues. The chain's CDR3 is CSGTDGADTQYF. The DNA of the CDR3 is TGCAGCGGGACGGACGGGGCAGATACGCAGTATTTT.

This clonotype has ten or more counts. The chain carries TRBV20-1 and TRBJ1-4; D is unresolved. This CDR3 spans 13 amino acids. V shed 1 base and J shed 7 bases, with 10 bases lying between them. Germline V gene lookup returns CDR1 DFQATT and CDR2 SNEGSKA (reference sequence). The CDR3 DNA is TGCAGTGCTAGAGGCCTTGGAGGTGAAAAACTGTTTTTT. It is translated as CSARGLGGEKLFF.

The rearrangement uses TRBV4-3 and TRBJ2-7; 7 bases are shared with TRBD1. Germline V gives CDR1 LGHNA, CDR2 YSLEER. Trimming removed 3 bases from V and 2 bases from J; junction bases left unmatched: 4. This CDR3 contains 14 residues. CDR3 bases: TGCGCCAGCAGCCACAGACAGGGCCCCTACGAGCAGTACTTC. Encoded protein: CASSHRQGPYEQYF.